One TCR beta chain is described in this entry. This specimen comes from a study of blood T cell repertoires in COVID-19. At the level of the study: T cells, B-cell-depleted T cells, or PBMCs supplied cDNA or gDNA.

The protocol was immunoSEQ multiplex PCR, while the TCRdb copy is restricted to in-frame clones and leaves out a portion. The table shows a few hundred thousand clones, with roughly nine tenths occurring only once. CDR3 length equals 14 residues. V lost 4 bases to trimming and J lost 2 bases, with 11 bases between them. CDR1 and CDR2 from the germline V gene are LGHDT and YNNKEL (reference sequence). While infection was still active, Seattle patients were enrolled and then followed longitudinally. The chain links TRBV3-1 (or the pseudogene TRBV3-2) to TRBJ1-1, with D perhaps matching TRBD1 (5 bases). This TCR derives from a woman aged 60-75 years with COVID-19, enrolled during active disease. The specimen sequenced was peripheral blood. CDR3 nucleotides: TGTGCCAGCAGCCTACCGGGGGGAAACACTGAAGCTTTCTTT. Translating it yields CASSLPGGNTEAFF.